Here is one T cell receptor beta chain with its context. As yet, its antigen is unknown. PCR used 60 Vbeta primers and 13 Jbeta primers. Data came from immunoSEQ multiplex PCR; TCRdb stores just in-frame clones and leaves some out. The sample has around 180,000 clones; just over 75% are singletons. This specimen comes from a study of cytomegalovirus exposure and HLA in healthy donors. Whole-study results and caveats: Highly shared sequence variants in one cluster were likely a sequencing artifact. Researchers left out some V segments, among them TRBV6-2 and TRBV6-3, as indistinguishable. Cytomegalovirus-associated TCR beta chains were listed, numbering some 150.

This CDR3 has 15 residues. Germline CDR1 SGHVS, CDR2 FQNEAQ. Trimming removed 4 bases at V and 2 bases at J, with 14 bases between. The sample taken for sequencing was PBMCs. The chain links TRBV7-8 to TRBJ1-2; a weak D match, TRBD1 (5 bases). This clonotype was sampled from a woman in her 30s in good health and CMV-seropositive. CDR3 region: CASSSASQGNYGYTF. CDR3 bases: TGTGCCAGCAGCTCTGCCAGCCAGGGCAACTATGGCTACACCTTC.